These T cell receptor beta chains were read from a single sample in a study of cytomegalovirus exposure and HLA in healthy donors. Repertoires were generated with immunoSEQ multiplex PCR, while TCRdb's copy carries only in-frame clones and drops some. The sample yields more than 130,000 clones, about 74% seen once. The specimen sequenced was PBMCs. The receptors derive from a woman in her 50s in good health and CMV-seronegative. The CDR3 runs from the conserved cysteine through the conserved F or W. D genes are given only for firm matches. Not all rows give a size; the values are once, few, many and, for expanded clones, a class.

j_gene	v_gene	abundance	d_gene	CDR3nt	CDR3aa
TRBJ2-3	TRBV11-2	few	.	TGTGCCAGCAGCCAAGGGGGGGTCACAGATACGCAGTATTTT	CASSQGGVTDTQYF
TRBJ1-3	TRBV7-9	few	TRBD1	TGTGCCAGCAGCTTGGACAGGGGTTACTCTGGAAACACCATATATTTT	CASSLDRGYSGNTIYF
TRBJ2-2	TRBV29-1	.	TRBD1	TGCAGCGTCTCCCAGGGGGCCGCGAACACCGGGGAGCTGTTTTTT	CSVSQGAANTGELFF
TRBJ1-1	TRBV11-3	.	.	TGTGCCAGCAGCTTAGGGGCAGGGCAATCCAGCACTGAAGCTTTCTTT	CASSLGAGQSSTEAFF
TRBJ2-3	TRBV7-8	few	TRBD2	TGTGCCAGCAGCGGCCACGGGGGGATGAACACAGATACGCAGTATTTT	CASSGHGGMNTDTQYF
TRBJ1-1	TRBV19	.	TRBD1	TGTGCCAGTAGTATAAGCAGGGGGACTGAAGCTTTCTTT	CASSISRGTEAFF
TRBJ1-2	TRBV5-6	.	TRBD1	TGTGCCAGCAGCTTGGGGGACAGCCGTTCCTATGGCTACACCTTC	CASSLGDSRSYGYTF
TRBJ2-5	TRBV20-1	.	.	TGCAGTGGACAGGTTCAGGAGACCCAGTACTTC	CSGQVQETQYF
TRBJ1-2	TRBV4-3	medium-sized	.	TGCGCCAGCAGCCAAACAAATCTCGGGAATGGCTACACCTTC	CASSQTNLGNGYTF
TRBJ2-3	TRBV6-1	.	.	TGTGCCAGCAGTGATGTTGGGACTGTCACAGATACGCAGTATTTT	CASSDVGTVTDTQYF
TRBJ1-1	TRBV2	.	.	TGTGCCAGCAGTGTGGGGGGAGGTTCTGCTGAAGCTTTCTTT	CASSVGGGSAEAFF
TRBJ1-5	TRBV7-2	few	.	TGTGCCAGCAGCTTCGCAGTGGAGCAGCCCCAGCATTTT	CASSFAVEQPQHF
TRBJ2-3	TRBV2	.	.	TGTGCCAGCAGGCCGGGACTGAAGACAGATACGCAGTATTTT	CASRPGLKTDTQYF
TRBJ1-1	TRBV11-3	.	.	TGTGCCAGCAGCTTTTCAGGGGAGAACACTGAAGCTTTCTTT	CASSFSGENTEAFF
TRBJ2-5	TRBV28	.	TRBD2	TGTGCCAGCAGACTAGCGGGGGGAGAGACCCAGTACTTC	CASRLAGGETQYF
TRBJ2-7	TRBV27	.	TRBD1	TGTGCCAGCAGTTTACAGGGGGCAAGTGGGGATTCCTACGAGCAGTACTTC	CASSLQGASGDSYEQYF
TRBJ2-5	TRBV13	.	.	TGTGCCAGCAGCTTATCGGTGGGGGGGCAGGAGACCCAGTACTTC	CASSLSVGGQETQYF
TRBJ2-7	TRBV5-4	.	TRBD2	TGTGCCAGCAGCTCCTCGAGCGGGGGGCCGTCCTACGAGCAGTACTTC	CASSSSSGGPSYEQYF
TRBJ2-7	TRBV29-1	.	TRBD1	TGCAGCGTTGAAGGAGGGACAGGGGAGTTCCACGAGCAGTACTTC	CSVEGGTGEFHEQYF
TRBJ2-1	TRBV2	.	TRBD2	TGTGCCAGCGGGGGGGGAGGCAATGAGCAGTTCTTC	CASGGGGNEQFF
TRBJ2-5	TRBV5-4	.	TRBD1	TGTGCCAGCAGCTTGGACAGGGGCGTGGGTGAGACCCAGTACTTC	CASSLDRGVGETQYF
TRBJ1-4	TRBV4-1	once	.	TGCGCCAGCAGCCAAGTGGGACTGAGTAATGAAAAACTGTTTTTT	CASSQVGLSNEKLFF
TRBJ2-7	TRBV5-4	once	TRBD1	TGTGCCAGCCATGGGACAGGGTCCTACGAGCAGTACTTC	CASHGTGSYEQYF
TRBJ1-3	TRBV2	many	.	TGTGCCAGCAGTGGGACAGAGGCTTTGGCTGGAAACACCATATATTTT	CASSGTEALAGNTIYF
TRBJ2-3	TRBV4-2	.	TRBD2	TGTGCCAGCAGCCGGCCAGCGGGAGTCACAGATACGCAGTATTTT	CASSRPAGVTDTQYF
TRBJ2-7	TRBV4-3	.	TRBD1	TGCGCCAGCAGCCAAGCCGGGACAGGCCCTTACGAGCAGTACTTC	CASSQAGTGPYEQYF
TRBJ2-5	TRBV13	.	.	TGTGCCAGCAGCTTAGGCTTGGCCAGCCAAGAGACCCAGTACTTC	CASSLGLASQETQYF
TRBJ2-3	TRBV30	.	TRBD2	TGTGCCTGGAGCGGTAAGCGGGGGCCTTTCACAGATACGCAGTATTTT	CAWSGKRGPFTDTQYF
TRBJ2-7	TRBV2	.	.	TGTGCCAGCAGTCCCCGGGGAACCTCCTACGAGCAGTACTTC	CASSPRGTSYEQYF
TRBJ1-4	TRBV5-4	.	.	TGTGCCAGCACCCAGGACGGCGTGCGGGGCCTGAATGAAAAACTGTTTTTT	CASTQDGVRGLNEKLFF
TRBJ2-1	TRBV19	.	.	TGTGCCAGTAGTCAGGTGAGCTCCTACAATGAGCAGTTCTTC	CASSQVSSYNEQFF
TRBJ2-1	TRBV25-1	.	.	TGTGCCAGCAGTGGGTGGGCGCCGGATGAGCAGTTCTTC	CASSGWAPDEQFF
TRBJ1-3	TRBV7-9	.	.	TGTGCCAGCAGCTTGCCGGGACACGCCAGCTCTGGAAACACCATATATTTT	CASSLPGHASSGNTIYF
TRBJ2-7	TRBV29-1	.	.	TGCAGCGTTGAAGATCCTACAGCTTCCTACGAGCAGTACTTC	CSVEDPTASYEQYF
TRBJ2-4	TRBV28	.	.	TGTGCCAGCGATGCAGGTACCAAAAACATTCAGTACTTC	CASDAGTKNIQYF
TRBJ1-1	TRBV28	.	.	TGTGCCAGCAGTTTATTAGGCCCGACAGGCTCGCTTCGCGCTGAAGCTTTCTTT	CASSLLGPTGSLRAEAFF
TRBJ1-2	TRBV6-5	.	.	TGTGCCAGCAGTTACGGCAAGATCCCTAACTATGGCTACACCTTC	CASSYGKIPNYGYTF
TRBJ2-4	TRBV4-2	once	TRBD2	TGTGCCAGCAGCCAGGGACGGGACTATCCTTTTCAGTACTTC	CASSQGRDYPFQYF
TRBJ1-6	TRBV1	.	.	TGCACCAGCAGCCAAGTACAGGGACAGCGCCTCTCCTATAATTCACCCCTCCACTTT	CTSSQVQGQRLSYNSPLHF
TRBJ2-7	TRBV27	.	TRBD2	TGTGCCAGCAGTAGGGAGCGGGGGGGCTACGAGCAGTACTTC	CASSRERGGYEQYF
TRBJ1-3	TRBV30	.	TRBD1	TGTGCCTGGACGTTCGGGACAGCTGGAAACACCATATATTTT	CAWTFGTAGNTIYF
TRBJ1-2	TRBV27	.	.	TGTGCCAGCAGAGAGACAGTGAAGGATGGCTACACCTTC	CASRETVKDGYTF